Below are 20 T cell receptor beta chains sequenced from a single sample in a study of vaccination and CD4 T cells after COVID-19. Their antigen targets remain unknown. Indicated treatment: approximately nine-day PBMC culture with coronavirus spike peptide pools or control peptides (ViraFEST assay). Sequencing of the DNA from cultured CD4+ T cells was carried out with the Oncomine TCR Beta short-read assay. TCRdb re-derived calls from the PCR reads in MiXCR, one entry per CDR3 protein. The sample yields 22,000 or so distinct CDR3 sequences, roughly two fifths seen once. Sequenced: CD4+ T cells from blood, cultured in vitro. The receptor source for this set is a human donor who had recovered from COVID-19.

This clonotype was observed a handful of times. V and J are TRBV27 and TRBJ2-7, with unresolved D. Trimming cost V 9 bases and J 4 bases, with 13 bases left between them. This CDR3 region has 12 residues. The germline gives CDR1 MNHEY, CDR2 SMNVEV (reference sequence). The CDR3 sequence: CASWTETYEQYF. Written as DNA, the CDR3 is TGTGCCAGTTGGACCGAGACTTACGAGCAGTACTTC.

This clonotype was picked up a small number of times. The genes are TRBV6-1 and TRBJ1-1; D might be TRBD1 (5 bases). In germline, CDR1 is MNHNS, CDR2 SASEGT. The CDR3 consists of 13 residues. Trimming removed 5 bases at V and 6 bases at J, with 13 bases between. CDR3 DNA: TGTGCCAGCAGTATTCAGAGGGGCGCTGAAGCTTTCTTT. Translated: CASSIQRGAEAFF.

CDR3 nucleotide sequence: TGTGCCAGCAGTTACACGTTGAACACTGAAGCTTTCTTT. Its protein product is CASSYTLNTEAFF. The rearrangement joins TRBV6-5 to TRBJ1-1; D gene uncertain. Trimming shortened V by 2 bases and J by 0 bases, and 4 bases separated the two germline ends. Germline CDR1 MNHEY, CDR2 SVGAGI. The CDR3 extends over 13 amino acids.

The CDR3 here is CASSLVQGAIDRPGPQPQHF. The DNA for the CDR3 is TGTGCCAGCAGCTTAGTACAGGGAGCGATCGACAGACCGGGACCTCAGCCCCAGCATTTT. The V and J genes are TRBV7-6 and TRBJ1-5; tentative D call: TRBD1 (6 bases). The V and J ends lost 1 base and 6 bases respectively, with 28 bases between them. Germline values: CDR1 SGHVS, CDR2 FNYEAQ. This CDR3 is 20 amino acids long.

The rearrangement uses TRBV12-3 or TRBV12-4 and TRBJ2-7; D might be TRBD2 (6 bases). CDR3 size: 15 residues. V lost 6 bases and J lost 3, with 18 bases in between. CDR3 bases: TGTGCCAGCAGGTTAACGGAGGGAATCTACTACGAGCAGTACTTC. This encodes CASRLTEGIYYEQYF.

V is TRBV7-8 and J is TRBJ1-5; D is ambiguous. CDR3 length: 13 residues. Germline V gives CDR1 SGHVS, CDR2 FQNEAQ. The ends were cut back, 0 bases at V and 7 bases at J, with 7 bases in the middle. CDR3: CASSLAVMQPQHF. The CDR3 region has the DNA TGTGCCAGCAGCTTAGCGGTAATGCAGCCCCAGCATTTT.

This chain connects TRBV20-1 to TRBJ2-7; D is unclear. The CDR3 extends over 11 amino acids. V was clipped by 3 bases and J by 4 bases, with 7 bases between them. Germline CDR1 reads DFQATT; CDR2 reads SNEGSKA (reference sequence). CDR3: CSARSEYEQYF. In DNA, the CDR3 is TGCAGTGCTAGGTCCGAGTACGAGCAGTACTTC.

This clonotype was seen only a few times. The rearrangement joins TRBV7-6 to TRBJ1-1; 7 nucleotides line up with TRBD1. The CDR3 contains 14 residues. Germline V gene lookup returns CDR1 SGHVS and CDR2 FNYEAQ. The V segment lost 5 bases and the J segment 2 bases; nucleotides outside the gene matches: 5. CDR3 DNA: TGTGCCAGCAGCCCCCGACAGGGTAACACTGAAGCTTTCTTT. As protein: CASSPRQGNTEAFF.

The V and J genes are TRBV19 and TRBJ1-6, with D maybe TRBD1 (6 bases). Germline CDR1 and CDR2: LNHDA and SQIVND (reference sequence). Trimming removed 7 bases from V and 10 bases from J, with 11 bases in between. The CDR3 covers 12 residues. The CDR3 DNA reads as TGTGCCAGTAACCAGGGGAGCTCACCCCTCCACTTT. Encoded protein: CASNQGSSPLHF.

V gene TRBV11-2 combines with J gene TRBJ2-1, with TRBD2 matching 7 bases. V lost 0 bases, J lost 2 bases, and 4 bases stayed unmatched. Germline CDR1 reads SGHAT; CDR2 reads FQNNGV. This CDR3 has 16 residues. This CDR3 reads CASSLDRTSTYNEQFF. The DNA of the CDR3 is TGTGCCAGCAGCTTAGATCGGACTAGTACCTACAATGAGCAGTTCTTC.

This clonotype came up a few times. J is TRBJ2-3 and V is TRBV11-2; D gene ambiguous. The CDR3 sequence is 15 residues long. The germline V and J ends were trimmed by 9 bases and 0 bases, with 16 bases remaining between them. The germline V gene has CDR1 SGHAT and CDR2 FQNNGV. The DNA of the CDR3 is TGTGCCAGGGATAGACGGGTTACTAGCACAGATACGCAGTATTTT. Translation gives CARDRRVTSTDTQYF. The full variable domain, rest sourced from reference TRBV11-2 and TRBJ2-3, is EAGVAQSPRYKIIEKRQSVAFWCNPISGHATLYWYQQILGQGPKLLIQFQNNGVVDDSQLPKDRFSAERLKGVDSTLKIQPAKLEDSAVYLCARDRRVTSTDTQYFGPGTRLTVL.

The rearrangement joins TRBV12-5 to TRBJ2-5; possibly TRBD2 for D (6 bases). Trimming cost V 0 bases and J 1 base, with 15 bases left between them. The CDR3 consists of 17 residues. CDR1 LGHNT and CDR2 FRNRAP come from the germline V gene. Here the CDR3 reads CASGLVTRGIPQETQYF. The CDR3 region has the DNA TGTGCTAGTGGTTTGGTGACACGGGGGATTCCCCAAGAGACCCAGTACTTC.

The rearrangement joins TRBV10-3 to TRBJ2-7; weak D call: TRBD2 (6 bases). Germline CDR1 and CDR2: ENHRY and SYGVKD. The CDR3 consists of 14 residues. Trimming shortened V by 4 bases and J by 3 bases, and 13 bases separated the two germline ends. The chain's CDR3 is CAISVQAEGYEQYF. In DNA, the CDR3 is TGTGCCATCAGTGTTCAAGCGGAGGGCTACGAGCAGTACTTC.

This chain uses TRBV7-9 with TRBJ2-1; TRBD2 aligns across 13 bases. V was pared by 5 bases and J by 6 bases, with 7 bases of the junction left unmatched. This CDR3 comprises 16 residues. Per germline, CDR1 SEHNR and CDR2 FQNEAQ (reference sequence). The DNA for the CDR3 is TGTGCCAGCAGCCAAGATCGGACTAGCGGGGGCAATGAGCAGTTCTTC. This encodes CASSQDRTSGGNEQFF.

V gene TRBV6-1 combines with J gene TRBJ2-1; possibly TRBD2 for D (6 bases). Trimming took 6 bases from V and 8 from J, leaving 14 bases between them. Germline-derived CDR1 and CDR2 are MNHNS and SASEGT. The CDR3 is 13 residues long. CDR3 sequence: CASSRLEGDEQFF. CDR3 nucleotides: TGTGCCAGCAGCCGACTAGAGGGAGATGAGCAGTTCTTC.

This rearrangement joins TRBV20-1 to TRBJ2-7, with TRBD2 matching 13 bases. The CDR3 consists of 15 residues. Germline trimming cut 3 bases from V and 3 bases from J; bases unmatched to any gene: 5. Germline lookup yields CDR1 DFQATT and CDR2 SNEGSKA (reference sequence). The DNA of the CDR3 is TGCAGTGCTAGCACACTAGCGGGGGGGAACTACGAGCAGTACTTC. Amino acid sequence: CSASTLAGGNYEQYF.

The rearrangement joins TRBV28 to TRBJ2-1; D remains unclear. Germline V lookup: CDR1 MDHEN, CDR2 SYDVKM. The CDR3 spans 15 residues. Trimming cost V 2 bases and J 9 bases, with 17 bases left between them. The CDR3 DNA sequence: TGTGCCAGCAGTTTAATCGGGCAGAAGCTCGGTGAGCAGTTCTTC. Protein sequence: CASSLIGQKLGEQFF.

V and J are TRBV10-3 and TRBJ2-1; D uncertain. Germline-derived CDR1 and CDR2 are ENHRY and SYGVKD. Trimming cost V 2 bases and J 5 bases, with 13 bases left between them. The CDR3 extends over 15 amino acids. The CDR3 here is CAISEPPTIHNEQFF. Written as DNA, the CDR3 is TGTGCCATCAGTGAGCCGCCGACCATCCACAATGAGCAGTTCTTC.

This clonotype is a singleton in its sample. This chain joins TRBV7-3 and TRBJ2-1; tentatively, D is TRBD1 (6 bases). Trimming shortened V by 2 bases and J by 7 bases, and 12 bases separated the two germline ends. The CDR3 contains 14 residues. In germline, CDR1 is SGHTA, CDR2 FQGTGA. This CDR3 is CASSLLPGVNEQFF. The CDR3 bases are TGTGCCAGCAGCTTATTGCCAGGGGTGAATGAGCAGTTCTTC.

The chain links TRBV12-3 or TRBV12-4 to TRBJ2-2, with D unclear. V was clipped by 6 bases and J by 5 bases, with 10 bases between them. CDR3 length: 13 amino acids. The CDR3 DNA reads TGTGCCAGCAGGCTTCGTCAGACCGGGGAGCTGTTTTTT. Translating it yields CASRLRQTGELFF.